The 9 T cell receptor beta chains below all came from one sample that was sequenced in a study of blood T cell repertoires in COVID-19. TCRdb's table, derived via immunoSEQ multiplex PCR, lists solely in-frame clones and lacks some. The sample consists of fewer than 350,000 clones, around 90% of them appearing once. Sequenced input: peripheral blood. The receptors come from a woman aged 25 to 39 with COVID-19, enrolled during active disease.

This clone has just a few counts. This chain uses TRBV25-1 with TRBJ1-4; D may be TRBD1 (6 bases). The germline V and J ends were trimmed by 3 bases and 11 bases, with 10 bases remaining between them. Germline-derived CDR1 and CDR2 are MGHDK and SYGVNS. This CDR3 region has 12 residues. The CDR3 nucleotides are TGTGCCAGCAGTGAGGACAGCCAGAAACTGTTTTTT. Protein product: CASSEDSQKLFF.

This sequence joins TRBV18 and TRBJ1-4; the match to TRBD1 covers 7 bases. V shed 0 bases, J shed 3 bases, and the junction held 4 bases outside the gene matches. This CDR3 is built from 16 residues. Germline loops: CDR1 KGHSH, CDR2 LQKENI. Here the CDR3 reads CASSPPYGTANEKLFF. The CDR3 bases are TGTGCCAGCTCACCACCCTACGGGACAGCTAATGAAAAACTGTTTTTT.

The chain has TRBV27 and TRBJ1-2; unclear D gene. The V end was cut by 6 bases, the J end by 2 bases, with 13 bases between. The V gene's germline CDR1 is MNHEY and CDR2 SMNVEV (reference sequence). This CDR3 region has 14 residues. This CDR3 is CASRLVAGNYGYTF. CDR3 DNA: TGTGCCAGCAGACTCGTAGCGGGAAACTATGGCTACACCTTC.

The chain is built from TRBV6-5 and TRBJ1-1; D possibly corresponds to TRBD1 (6 bases). V lost 10 bases and J 2 bases, leaving 14 bases between the germline ends. This CDR3 is built from 13 residues. The germline gives CDR1 MNHEY, CDR2 SVGAGI. The CDR3 DNA sequence: TGTGCCACCCGTCGGGGACACAACACTGAAGCTTTCTTT. Protein product: CATRRGHNTEAFF.

The chain is built from TRBV11-2 and TRBJ2-3; the match to TRBD2 covers 11 bases. After removal of 5 bases from V and 4 bases from J, the junction contained 5 bases not matched to a gene. This CDR3 has 15 amino acids. Germline V gives CDR1 SGHAT, CDR2 FQNNGV. The CDR3 coding sequence is TGTGCCAGCAGCCCACTAGCGGGAGCCCCAGATACGCAGTATTTT. Its translation is CASSPLAGAPDTQYF.

The V call is TRBV19, the J call TRBJ1-5, with 8 bases that match TRBD1. J lost 6 bases, V lost 5 bases, and 9 bases had no gene match. The CDR3 has 15 amino acids. Germline V lookup: CDR1 LNHDA, CDR2 SQIVND (reference sequence). The CDR3 sequence: CASSLDRVKGQPQHF. The CDR3 coding sequence is TGTGCCAGTAGTTTGGACAGGGTGAAGGGTCAGCCCCAGCATTTT.

The CDR3 DNA reads as TGTGCCAGTACCATTCCCGGCAGGGTTGACACCGGGGAGCTGTTTTTT. Residues: CASTIPGRVDTGELFF. The rearrangement uses TRBV19 and TRBJ2-2, with D maybe TRBD1 (5 bases). The CDR3 loop spans 16 amino acids. CDR1 is LNHDA and CDR2 is SQIVND in the germline V gene (reference sequence). The germline V and J ends were trimmed by 7 bases and 3 bases, with 18 bases remaining between them.

The V gene is TRBV7-6, the J gene TRBJ2-1; 7 bases fit TRBD2. CDR3 length: 15 residues. Germline CDR1 SGHVS, CDR2 FNYEAQ. V lost 4 bases and J lost 7; bases outside the gene matches: 10. CDR3 in DNA: TGTGCCAGCAGCTCCGTTCCGGGACTAAGTAATGAGCAGTTCTTC. The encoded protein is CASSSVPGLSNEQFF.

The rearrangement joins TRBV20-1 to TRBJ1-1, with D maybe TRBD1 (5 bases). V lost 3 bases and J 6 bases, leaving 23 bases between the germline ends. This CDR3 region has 16 residues. Germline V gene sequence: CDR1 DFQATT, CDR2 SNEGSKA (reference sequence). CDR3 sequence (DNA): TGCAGTGCTAGTCTCGTACGGACACAGGTAAACGCTGAAGCTTTCTTT. Protein: CSASLVRTQVNAEAFF.